Listed below are T cell receptor beta chains from one sample, sequenced in a study of technical replicates of blood from several donors. The method was immunoSEQ multiplex PCR; TCRdb's version includes in-frame clones alone and lacks a portion of them. The sample records about 62,000 clones, more than 75% being singletons. Source material: PBMCs. Receptor source: a human donor in good health. Some clones in this sample may be carry-over from other donors' samples. Each CDR3 is given with its conserved first and last residue. A D gene is named only where the DNA matches it firmly. Size is omitted from some rows. Given values are once, few, many or a class for expanded clones.

clone size	CDR3 length	V gene	D gene	J gene	CDR3 DNA	CDR3 protein
NA	14	TRBV5-1	TRBD2	TRBJ2-7	TGCGCCAGCAGCTCAAGCGGGGCTTACTACGAGCAGTACTTC	CASSSSGAYYEQYF
NA	18	TRBV10-2	NA	TRBJ2-7	TGCGCCAGCAGTGAGAACAAACTTAGTCCCCGGGGATCCTACGAGCAGTACTTC	CASSENKLSPRGSYEQYF
NA	13	TRBV19	NA	TRBJ2-1	TGTGCCAGTAGTATTAGTTACTACAATGAGCAGTTCTTC	CASSISYYNEQFF
many	14	TRBV14	NA	TRBJ1-1	TGTGCCAGCAGCCAAGGACACTCGAACACTGAAGCTTTCTTT	CASSQGHSNTEAFF
NA	15	TRBV18	TRBD1	TRBJ2-1	TGTGCCAGCTCACTGTTGGGACAGGGTTACAATGAGCAGTTCTTC	CASSLLGQGYNEQFF
NA	16	TRBV19	NA	TRBJ1-2	TGTGCCAGTAGTATGACGGGGAGCAGGACCCTTTATGGCTACACCTTC	CASSMTGSRTLYGYTF
NA	13	TRBV5-6	TRBD1	TRBJ2-7	TGTGCCAGCAGCACGGGACAGGGTGACGAGCAGTACTTC	CASSTGQGDEQYF
NA	13	TRBV6-5	TRBD2	TRBJ2-7	TGTGCCAGCAGGTTCGGGGGGTTCTACGAGCAGTACTTC	CASRFGGFYEQYF
NA	15	TRBV2	NA	TRBJ1-4	TGTGCCAGCAGTGAAGCCAGGGCTTATAATGAAAAACTGTTTTTT	CASSEARAYNEKLFF
once	21	TRBV4-2	TRBD2	TRBJ2-3	TGTGCCAGCAGCCCACCGGGACCCATGGGACTAGCGGGAGGGGGGGCAGATACGCAGTATTTT	CASSPPGPMGLAGGGADTQYF
NA	15	TRBV5-4	NA	TRBJ1-6	TGTGCCAGCAGCTTTCCCGGGACTGGGGATTCACCCCTCCACTTT	CASSFPGTGDSPLHF
NA	15	TRBV5-4	NA	TRBJ2-7	TGTGCCAGCAGCCCTGACCTATCGACTTTTGGCGAGCAGTACTTC	CASSPDLSTFGEQYF
NA	17	TRBV9	TRBD2	TRBJ2-5	TGTGCCAGCAGCGTAGGAGCGCTAGCGGGGCCCCAAGAGACCCAGTACTTC	CASSVGALAGPQETQYF
NA	20	TRBV30	TRBD2	TRBJ2-3	TGTGCCTGGAGCCGGGACGCAGTCCTAGCGGGAGGATCAAGGGGAGATACGCAGTATTTT	CAWSRDAVLAGGSRGDTQYF
NA	15	TRBV6-5	TRBD1	TRBJ2-7	TGTGCCAGCAGCGATCGGGACAGGGCCTCCTACGAGCAGTACTTC	CASSDRDRASYEQYF
NA	14	TRBV4-2	NA	TRBJ2-1	TGTGCCAGCAGCCAAGTTATTAACTTCCATGAGCAGTTCTTC	CASSQVINFHEQFF
NA	15	TRBV11-3	NA	TRBJ2-3	TGTGCCAGCAGTCAACACGGTCTAGCTTCAGATACGCAGTATTTT	CASSQHGLASDTQYF
once	14	TRBV10-3	NA	TRBJ2-5	TGTGCCATCAGTGAGCCGACTTTAGTGGAGACCCAGTACTTC	CAISEPTLVETQYF
NA	15	TRBV6-5	TRBD1	TRBJ2-7	TGTGCCAGCAGTTACTCGAACAGGGGTTCCTACGAGCAGTACTTC	CASSYSNRGSYEQYF
NA	16	TRBV10-3	NA	TRBJ1-1	TGTGCCATCAGTGAGTCTAGAAGGACAGAGAACACTGAAGCTTTCTTT	CAISESRRTENTEAFF
many	14	TRBV5-6	NA	TRBJ2-2	TGTGCCAGCAACTTACTTCGGAACACCGGGGAGCTGTTTTTT	CASNLLRNTGELFF
NA	15	TRBV7-8	NA	TRBJ1-2	TGTGCCAGCAGCTCATTTAATCCTGGACTTTATGGCTACACCTTC	CASSSFNPGLYGYTF
few	13	TRBV18	NA	TRBJ1-2	TGTGCCAGCTCACCTGGAGGCAGCTATGGCTACACCTTC	CASSPGGSYGYTF
NA	14	TRBV7-3	TRBD1	TRBJ1-1	TGTGCCAGCAGCCAAGGGGGCGGGACGAGGGGAGCTTTCTTT	CASSQGGGTRGAFF
NA	13	TRBV11-3	NA	TRBJ2-3	TGTGCCAGCAGTCGTCAGGCCACAGATACGCAGTATTTT	CASSRQATDTQYF
NA	15	TRBV4-2	TRBD1	TRBJ2-2	TGTGCCAGCAGCCAGGCTACAGGGGAAGCCGGGGAGCTGTTTTTT	CASSQATGEAGELFF
NA	13	TRBV2	TRBD1	TRBJ2-7	TGTGCCAGCAGTGACCCCGACAGGGCCGAGCAGTACTTC	CASSDPDRAEQYF
NA	16	TRBV14	TRBD1	TRBJ2-7	TGTGCCAGCAGCCAAGTTTCTGGGACAGGGTCCTACGAGCAGTACTTC	CASSQVSGTGSYEQYF
NA	18	TRBV5-1	TRBD2	TRBJ2-7	TGCGCCAGCAGGCCTGGCACTAGCGGGGGCCTCAGCTCCTACGAGCAGTACTTC	CASRPGTSGGLSSYEQYF
few	13	TRBV5-1	NA	TRBJ2-3	TGCGCCAGCAGCCCGAAGCCAGGAGATACGCAGTATTTT	CASSPKPGDTQYF
many	15	TRBV7-2	NA	TRBJ1-5	TGTGCCAGCAGCTCGAGCGTGGAAAGCAATCAGCCCCAGCATTTT	CASSSSVESNQPQHF
few	16	TRBV7-7	TRBD2	TRBJ2-2	TGTGCCAGCAGCCCGGAGGGCGGGAGGGCCGGCGGGGAGCTGTTTTTT	CASSPEGGRAGGELFF
once	15	TRBV27	NA	TRBJ2-1	TGTGCCAGCAGCAGCCGGGACTCATCCTACAATGAGCAGTTCTTC	CASSSRDSSYNEQFF
NA	13	TRBV6-1	NA	TRBJ1-5	TGTGCCAGCAGTGAAGCGAGACTCCAGCCCCAGCATTTT	CASSEARLQPQHF
NA	16	TRBV5-6	TRBD1	TRBJ2-5	TGTGCCAGCAGCTTTGTGACAGGGGGAAGGATGGAGACCCAGTACTTC	CASSFVTGGRMETQYF
few	12	TRBV7-9	NA	TRBJ2-7	TGTGCCAGCAGATATCTTAACTACGAGCAGTACTTC	CASRYLNYEQYF
once	15	TRBV6-4	NA	TRBJ2-2	TGTGCCAGCAGTGACTCGCCAGGGGCGGGCGGGGAGCTGTTTTTT	CASSDSPGAGGELFF
NA	13	TRBV18	TRBD1	TRBJ2-7	TGTGCCAGCTCACCCGGACAGGCGGGCGAGCAGTACTTC	CASSPGQAGEQYF
few	14	TRBV4-3	NA	TRBJ1-3	TGCGCCAGCAGCCAAGACAGGTCTGGAAACACCATATATTTT	CASSQDRSGNTIYF
once	15	TRBV27	NA	TRBJ1-1	TGTGCCAGCGCCACAGGGATCCTGGTGAACACTGAAGCTTTCTTT	CASATGILVNTEAFF
NA	14	TRBV19	TRBD2	TRBJ2-5	TGTGCCAGTAGTCCTAGCGGGGGTTGGGAGACCCAGTACTTC	CASSPSGGWETQYF
NA	15	TRBV11-1	NA	TRBJ2-1	TGTGCCAGCAGCTTAGCGGGGGCCTCCTACAATGAGCAGTTCTTC	CASSLAGASYNEQFF
NA	14	TRBV19	TRBD1	TRBJ1-2	TGTGCCAGTAGTACAGGGGGAACTAACTATGGCTACACCTTC	CASSTGGTNYGYTF
NA	14	TRBV18	TRBD1	TRBJ1-4	TGTGCCAGCTCACCACTGCCGACAGGGGAAAAACTGTTTTTT	CASSPLPTGEKLFF
NA	15	TRBV19	NA	TRBJ1-5	TGTGCCAGTAGTATACAAGAGGGGGTTTTTCAGCCCCAGCATTTT	CASSIQEGVFQPQHF
NA	18	TRBV13	TRBD2	TRBJ2-3	TGTGCCAGCAGCTTCAGGACTAGCGGGGGGACCGGCACAGATACGCAGTATTTT	CASSFRTSGGTGTDTQYF
NA	14	TRBV11-2	NA	TRBJ2-7	TGTGCCAGCAGCTTAGTGCCAGGGCCCTACGAGCAGTACTTC	CASSLVPGPYEQYF